The 11 T cell receptor beta chains listed next were all sequenced from one sample in a study of radiation and T cells in renal cell carcinoma (dated by TCRdb to 2018 to 2021). The receptor library was made with the immunoSEQ multiplex PCR assay. Drawn from immuneACCESS, this table holds only the in-frame rearrangements with V and J called that TCRdb kept. Clones are partly lost; checked studies trace under half to an unresolved V gene and leave the rest unexplained. The sample includes approximately 14,000 clones, with 64% observed a single time. The leading ten clones occupy 25% to 30% of the sample. The time point label on this specimen signifies: tumor resected at nephrectomy. The sample's treatment or condition label is to be understood as: 15 Gy SBRT to primary tumor, nephrectomy 4 weeks later. The material sequenced was tumor tissue, taken from a patient whose treatment included radiotherapy and nephrectomy. Source of these receptors: a woman between 65 and 79 years old with renal cell carcinoma.

The rearrangement uses TRBV2 and TRBJ2-5; 9 bases map to TRBD2. The V and J ends lost 5 bases and 5 bases, in that order; junction bases with no gene match: 12. Per the germline V gene, CDR1 is SNHLY and CDR2 is FYNNEI. The CDR3 has 16 amino acids. CDR3 sequence (DNA): TGTGCCAGCAGTCAAGGTGCGGGGGGGCTTTTGGAGACCCAGTACTTC. Encoded protein: CASSQGAGGLLETQYF.

V is TRBV7-3 and J is TRBJ1-5, with a weak D call TRBD1 (5 bases). CDR1 and CDR2 (germline): SGHTA, FQGTGA. Trimming removed 6 bases at V and 2 bases at J, with 11 bases between. This CDR3 is 14 amino acids long. The CDR3 region has the DNA TGTGCCAGCAGTCCCGGGGGGGGCAATCAGCCCCAGCATTTT. The encoded protein is CASSPGGGNQPQHF.

The chain is built from TRBV5-1 and TRBJ2-3; perhaps D is TRBD1 or TRBD2 (5 bases each). Germline V CDR1 and CDR2: SGHRS, YFSETQ. V lost 3 bases and J 1 base, leaving 12 bases between the germline ends. The CDR3 totals 15 residues. The CDR3 spells CASSSGTRGTDTQYF. The CDR3 DNA reads TGCGCCAGCAGCTCAGGGACCAGGGGCACAGATACGCAGTATTTT.

The chain couples TRBV6-1 to TRBJ1-5; D gene uncertain. Germline-derived CDR1 and CDR2 are MNHNS and SASEGT. V was trimmed by 0 bases and J by 4 bases, leaving 10 bases between them. The CDR3 is made up of 15 amino acids. The CDR3 reads CASSEAAVGNQPQHF. The CDR3 DNA reads TGTGCCAGCAGTGAAGCTGCAGTGGGGAATCAGCCCCAGCATTTT.

The chain joins TRBV12-5 to TRBJ1-5; no clear D. V was clipped by 4 bases and J by 1 base, with 8 bases between them. From germline, CDR1 is LGHNT and CDR2 FRNRAP. This CDR3 spans 14 amino acids. In nucleotides, the CDR3 is TGTGCTAGTGGTTCCAGTAGAAGCAATCAGCCCCAGCATTTT. It yields the protein CASGSSRSNQPQHF.

V gene TRBV30 combines with J gene TRBJ2-7; TRBD2 is a possible D gene (6 bases). Per germline, CDR1 GTSNPN and CDR2 SVGIG (reference sequence). With 4 bases removed from V and 2 bases from J, the gap between germline ends came to 21 bases. This CDR3 has 16 residues. This CDR3 reads CAWTPPGGGGTYEQYF. CDR3 DNA: TGTGCCTGGACCCCTCCCGGGGGTGGGGGGACCTACGAGCAGTACTTC.

The chain couples TRBV27 to TRBJ1-2; weak D call: TRBD1 (5 bases). The V gene's germline CDR1 is MNHEY and CDR2 SMNVEV (reference sequence). The CDR3 has 14 amino acids. V was pared by 0 bases and J by 5 bases, with 10 bases between. CDR3 nucleotide sequence: TGTGCCAGCAGTTTATCCCGGGGGATATATGGCTACACCTTC. This encodes CASSLSRGIYGYTF.

CDR3 nucleotides: TGTGCCAGCAGCTTGGTCAGCTGGGTAGCGCACAATGAGCAGTTCTTC. The encoded protein is CASSLVSWVAHNEQFF. The chain employs TRBV7-3 and TRBJ2-1, with a possible D match to TRBD2 (5 bases). Trimming cost V 3 bases and J 5 bases, with 17 bases left between them. The length of the CDR3 is 16 residues. Germline lookup yields CDR1 SGHTA and CDR2 FQGTGA.

V is TRBV30 and J is TRBJ2-1; no definite D call. Germline V lookup: CDR1 GTSNPN, CDR2 SVGIG (reference sequence). Trimming left V 0 bases short and J 7 bases short, with 7 bases between. The CDR3 contains 12 residues. In DNA, the CDR3 is TGTGCCTGGAGTGTAAGTCAAAATGAGCAGTTCTTC. Translating it yields CAWSVSQNEQFF.

The chain employs TRBV19 and TRBJ1-2; the match to TRBD1 covers 8 bases. The CDR3 sequence is 14 residues long. Germline V lookup: CDR1 LNHDA, CDR2 SQIVND (reference sequence). Losses at the gene ends were 5 bases for V and 4 bases for J; bases not matched to a gene: 6. Written as DNA, the CDR3 is TGTGCCAGTAGTTTGCCGGGACAGGCCTATGGCTACACCTTC. This codes for CASSLPGQAYGYTF.

The chain is built from TRBV9 and TRBJ2-1, with 13 bases matching TRBD2. Trimming at V came to 3 bases and at J to 14 bases, leaving 2 bases not matched to a gene. Germline V lookup: CDR1 SGDLS, CDR2 YYNGEE. The CDR3 runs 12 residues. The CDR3 bases are TGTGCCAGCAGCGGAGGACTAGCGGGAGAGTTCTTC. Translating it yields CASSGGLAGEFF.